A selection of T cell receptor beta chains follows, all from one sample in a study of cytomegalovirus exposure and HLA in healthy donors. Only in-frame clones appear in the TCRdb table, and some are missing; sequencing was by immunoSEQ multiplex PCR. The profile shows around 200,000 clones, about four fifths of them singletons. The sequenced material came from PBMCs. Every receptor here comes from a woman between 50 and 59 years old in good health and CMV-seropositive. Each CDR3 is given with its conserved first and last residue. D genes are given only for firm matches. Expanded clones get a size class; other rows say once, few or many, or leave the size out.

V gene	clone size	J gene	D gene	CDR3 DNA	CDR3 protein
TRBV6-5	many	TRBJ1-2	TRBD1	TGTGCCAGCAGGCCGACAGGGGCAGGTTATGGCTACACCTTC	CASRPTGAGYGYTF
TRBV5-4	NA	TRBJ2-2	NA	TGTGCCAGCAGCTCCCCGACCACAGGGAACACCGGGGAGCTGTTTTTT	CASSSPTTGNTGELFF
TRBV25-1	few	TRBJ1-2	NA	TGTGCCAGCAAAGGGGCAGGGCTTCCCCCGATAGGCTACACCTTC	CASKGAGLPPIGYTF
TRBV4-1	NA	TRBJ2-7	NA	TGCGCCAGCAGCCAAGATCGGGGGGCAGGTAGCTACGAGCAGTACTTC	CASSQDRGAGSYEQYF
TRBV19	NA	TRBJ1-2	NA	TGTGCCAGTAGTACAGACCGAGGTGCTGACTATGGCTACACCTTC	CASSTDRGADYGYTF
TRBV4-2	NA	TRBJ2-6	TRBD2	TGTGCCAGCAGCCTAGAAGGGACTAGCGGGGGACTGTCCTCTGGGGCCAACGTCCTGACTTTC	CASSLEGTSGGLSSGANVLTF
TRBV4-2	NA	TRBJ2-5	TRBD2	TGTGCCAGCAGCTTGAGGACTAGCGGGGCCCAAGAGACCCAGTACTTC	CASSLRTSGAQETQYF
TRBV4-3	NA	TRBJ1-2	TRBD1	TGCGCCAGCAGCCAAGGGAGTTCGGGACAGGGGGCCAGTGGCTACACCTTC	CASSQGSSGQGASGYTF
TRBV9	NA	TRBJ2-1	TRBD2	TGTGCCAGCAGCGTAGTAGCGGGGGAGTACAATGAGCAGTTCTTC	CASSVVAGEYNEQFF
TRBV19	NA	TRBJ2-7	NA	TGTGCCAGTAGCTCCAACGCGGGAAGCTCCTACGAGCAGTACTTC	CASSSNAGSSYEQYF
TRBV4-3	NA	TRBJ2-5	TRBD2	TGCGCCAGCAGCCAAAATAGCGGGGCGCTCCCAGAGACCCAGTACTTC	CASSQNSGALPETQYF
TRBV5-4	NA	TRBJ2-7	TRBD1	TGTGCCAGCAGCGGGGACAGGGCCGAGCAGTACTTC	CASSGDRAEQYF
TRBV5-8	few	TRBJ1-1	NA	TGTGCCAGCAGCTTGGCAGGACGGGAGATGAACACTGAAGCTTTCTTT	CASSLAGREMNTEAFF
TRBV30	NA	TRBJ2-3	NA	TGTGCCTGGAGTGCCGAGGGGGTTAGCACAGATACGCAGTATTTT	CAWSAEGVSTDTQYF
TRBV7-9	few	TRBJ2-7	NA	TGTGCCAGCCGGCCCTCGGGCTCCTACGAGCAGTACTTC	CASRPSGSYEQYF
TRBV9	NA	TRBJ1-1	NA	TGTGCCAGCTCCCGGGGGTTGGGGGACAACACTGAAGCTTTCTTT	CASSRGLGDNTEAFF
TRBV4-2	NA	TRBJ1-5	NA	TGTGCCAGCAGCTTAGGGGAGGGGACCCAGCATTTT	CASSLGEGTQHF
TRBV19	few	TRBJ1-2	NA	TGTGCCAGTAAGAATGCAGGCAACTATGGCTACACCTTC	CASKNAGNYGYTF
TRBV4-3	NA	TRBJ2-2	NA	TGCGCCAGCAGCCAAGGAGGAGGGCAGTACACCGGGGAGCTGTTTTTT	CASSQGGGQYTGELFF
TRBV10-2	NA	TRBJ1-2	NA	TGCGCCAGCACCTCCGGGGGTCCCTTCGGCTACACCTTC	CASTSGGPFGYTF
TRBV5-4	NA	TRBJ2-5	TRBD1	TGTGCCAGCGGCCTCGACAGGGAAGAGACCCAGTACTTC	CASGLDREETQYF
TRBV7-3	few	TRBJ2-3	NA	TGTGCCAGCAGCCCTAGCTATGGATCTAGCACAGATACGCAGTATTTT	CASSPSYGSSTDTQYF
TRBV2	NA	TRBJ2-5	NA	TGTACCAGCAGCGGCGGGACAGCAGGGGAGACCCAGTACTTC	CTSSGGTAGETQYF
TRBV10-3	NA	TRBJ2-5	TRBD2	TGTGCCATCAGCGGGAAAGGACTAGGTCTGTTGTTAGACCAAGAGACCCAGTACTTC	CAISGKGLGLLLDQETQYF
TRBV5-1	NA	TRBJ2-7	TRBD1	TGCGCCAGCAGCTTGGAGGGGACAGGGGTAGACGAGCAGTACTTC	CASSLEGTGVDEQYF
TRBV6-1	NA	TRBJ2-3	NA	TGTGCCAGCAGTGAAGCACTTGGAGCCACAGATACGCAGTATTTT	CASSEALGATDTQYF
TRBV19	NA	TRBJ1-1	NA	TGTGCCAGTAGTCTTCTTCCCCGTGAGTTACCTGAAGCTTTCTTT	CASSLLPRELPEAFF
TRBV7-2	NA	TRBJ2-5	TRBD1	TGTGCCAGCGGGGGACAGGGCGGAGAGACCCAGTACTTC	CASGGQGGETQYF
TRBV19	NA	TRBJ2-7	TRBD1	TGTGCCAGCCAGACAGGGAACTCCTACGAGCAGTACTTC	CASQTGNSYEQYF